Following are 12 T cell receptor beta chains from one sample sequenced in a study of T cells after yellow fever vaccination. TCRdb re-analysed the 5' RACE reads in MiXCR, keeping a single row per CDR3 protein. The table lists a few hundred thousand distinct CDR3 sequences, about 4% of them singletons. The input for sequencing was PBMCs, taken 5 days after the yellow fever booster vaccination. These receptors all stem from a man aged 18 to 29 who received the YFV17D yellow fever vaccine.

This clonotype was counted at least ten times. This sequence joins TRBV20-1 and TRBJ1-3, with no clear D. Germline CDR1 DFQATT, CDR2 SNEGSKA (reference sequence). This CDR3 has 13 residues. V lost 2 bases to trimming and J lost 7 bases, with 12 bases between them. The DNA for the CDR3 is TGCAGTGCTAGAAAGTCAGAGGAGAACACCATATATTTT. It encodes CSARKSEENTIYF.

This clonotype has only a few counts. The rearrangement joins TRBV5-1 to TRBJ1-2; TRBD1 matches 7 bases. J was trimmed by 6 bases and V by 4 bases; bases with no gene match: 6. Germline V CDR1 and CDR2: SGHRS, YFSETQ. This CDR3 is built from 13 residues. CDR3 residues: CASSGGTVDGYTF. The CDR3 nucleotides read TGCGCCAGCAGCGGGGGGACAGTGGATGGCTACACCTTC.

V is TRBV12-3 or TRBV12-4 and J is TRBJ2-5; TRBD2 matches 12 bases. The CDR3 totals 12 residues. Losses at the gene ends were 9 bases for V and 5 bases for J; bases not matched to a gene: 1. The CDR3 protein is CASGLAGETQYF. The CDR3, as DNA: TGTGCCAGTGGACTAGCGGGGGAGACCCAGTACTTC.

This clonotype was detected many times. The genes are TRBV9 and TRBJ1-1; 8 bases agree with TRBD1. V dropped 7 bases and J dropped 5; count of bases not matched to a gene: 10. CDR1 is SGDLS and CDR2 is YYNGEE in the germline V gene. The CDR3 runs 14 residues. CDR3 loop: CASGPTHRGTEAFF. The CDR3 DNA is TGTGCCAGCGGCCCAACCCACAGGGGGACTGAAGCTTTCTTT.

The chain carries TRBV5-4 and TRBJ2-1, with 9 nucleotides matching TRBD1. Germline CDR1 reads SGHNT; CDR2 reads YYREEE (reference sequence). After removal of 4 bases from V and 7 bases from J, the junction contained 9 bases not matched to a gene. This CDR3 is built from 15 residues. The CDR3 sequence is CASSIPGQGSNEQFF. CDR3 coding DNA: TGTGCCAGCAGCATCCCGGGACAGGGTTCGAATGAGCAGTTCTTC.

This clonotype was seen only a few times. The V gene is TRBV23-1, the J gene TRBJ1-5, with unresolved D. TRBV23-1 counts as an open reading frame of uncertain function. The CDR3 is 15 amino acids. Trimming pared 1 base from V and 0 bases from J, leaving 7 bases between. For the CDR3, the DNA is TGCGCCAGCAGTCAATGGTTCGATAGCAATCAGCCCCAGCATTTT. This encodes CASSQWFDSNQPQHF.

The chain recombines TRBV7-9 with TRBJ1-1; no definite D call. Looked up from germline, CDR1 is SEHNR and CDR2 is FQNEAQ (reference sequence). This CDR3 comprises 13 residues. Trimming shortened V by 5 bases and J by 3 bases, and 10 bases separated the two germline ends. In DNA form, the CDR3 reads TGTGCCAGCAGCCCCCCGAGCGACACTGAAGCTTTCTTT. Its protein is CASSPPSDTEAFF.

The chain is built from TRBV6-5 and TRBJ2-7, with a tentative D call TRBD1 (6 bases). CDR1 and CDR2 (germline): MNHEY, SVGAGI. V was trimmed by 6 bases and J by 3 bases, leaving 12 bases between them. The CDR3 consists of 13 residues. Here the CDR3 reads CASRQGQNYEQYF. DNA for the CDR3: TGTGCCAGCAGACAAGGACAGAACTACGAGCAGTACTTC.

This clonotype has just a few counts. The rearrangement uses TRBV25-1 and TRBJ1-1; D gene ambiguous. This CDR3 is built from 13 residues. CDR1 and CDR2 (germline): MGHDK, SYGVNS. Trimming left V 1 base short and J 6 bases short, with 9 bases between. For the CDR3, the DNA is TGTGCCAGCAGTGAATTAGGGAGCCCTGAAGCTTTCTTT. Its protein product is CASSELGSPEAFF.

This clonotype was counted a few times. The CDR3 loop reads CASSLGFAGDGYTF. The CDR3 DNA follows: TGTGCCAGCAGCTTAGGTTTTGCAGGGGATGGCTACACCTTC. The chain links TRBV7-2 to TRBJ1-2; possibly TRBD1 for D (6 bases). Deletions cut 1 base from V and 6 bases from J, with 12 bases between. CDR3 length equals 14 residues. Germline V CDR1 and CDR2: SGHTA, FQGNSA. Drawing the rest from reference TRBV7-2 and TRBJ1-2, the complete variable domain is GAGVSQSPSNKVTEKGKDVELRCDPISGHTALYWYRQSLGQGLEFLIYFQGNSAPDKSGLPSDRFSAERTGGSVSTLTIQRTQQEDSAVYLCASSLGFAGDGYTFGSGTRLTVV.

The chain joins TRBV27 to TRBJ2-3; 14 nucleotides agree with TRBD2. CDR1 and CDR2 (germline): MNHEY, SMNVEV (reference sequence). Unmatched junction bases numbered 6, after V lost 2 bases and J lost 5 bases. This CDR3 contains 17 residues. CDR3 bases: TGTGCCAGCAGTTTACGACTAGCGGGGGGGAGTGGAGATACGCAGTATTTT. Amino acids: CASSLRLAGGSGDTQYF.

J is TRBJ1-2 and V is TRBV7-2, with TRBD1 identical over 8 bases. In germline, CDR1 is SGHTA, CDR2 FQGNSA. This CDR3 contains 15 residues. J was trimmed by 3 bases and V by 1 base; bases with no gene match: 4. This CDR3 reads CASSLGTGTHYGYTF. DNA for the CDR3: TGTGCCAGCAGCTTAGGGACAGGGACCCACTATGGCTACACCTTC.